Below are 12 T cell receptor beta chains sequenced from a single sample in a study of cytomegalovirus exposure and HLA in healthy donors. PCR employed 60 Vbeta and 13 Jbeta primers. Clones were read by immunoSEQ multiplex PCR, and TCRdb kept only the in-frame ones, dropping some. Among fewer than 180,000 clones listed, about three fifths were seen once. The specimen sequenced was PBMCs. Every receptor here comes from a woman aged 60 to 75 in good health and CMV-seropositive.

The genes are TRBV30 and TRBJ2-5, with 9 bases aligning to TRBD1. Germline V gives CDR1 GTSNPN, CDR2 SVGIG (reference sequence). With V trimmed by 2 bases and J by 5 bases, 15 bases remained unmatched. The CDR3 has 17 amino acids. CDR3 protein: CAWSRGQGLIKWETQYF. The CDR3 nucleotides read TGTGCCTGGAGTAGGGGACAGGGACTTATTAAGTGGGAGACCCAGTACTTC.

This sequence joins TRBV6-1 and TRBJ2-2, with D possibly matching TRBD2 (6 bases). This CDR3 comprises 14 residues. Trimming removed 7 bases at V and 5 bases at J, with 14 bases between. Germline CDR1 MNHNS, CDR2 SASEGT. CDR3 coding DNA: TGTGCCAGCATGTTCGGGAGTAGGACCGGGGAGCTGTTTTTT. Its protein is CASMFGSRTGELFF.

Only a few counts were recorded for this clone. Here the CDR3 reads CASSDSQAGTRHEQYF. The CDR3 DNA reads as TGTGCCAGCAGCGATTCTCAGGCGGGAACACGGCACGAGCAGTACTTC. This sequence joins TRBV2 and TRBJ2-5, with a weak D call TRBD2 (6 bases). The J call may be incorrect, as the DNA end agrees better with TRBJ2-7. Germline V gene sequence: CDR1 SNHLY, CDR2 FYNNEI. CDR3 length equals 16 residues.

This clone appeared a few times. The CDR3 spells CASTPPFASSTGELFF. The CDR3 bases are TGTGCCAGCACCCCCCCTTTTGCCAGTTCCACCGGGGAGCTGTTTTTT. J is TRBJ2-2 and V is TRBV4-2, with D uncertain. V lost 7 bases and J 4 bases, leaving 19 bases between the germline ends. Per the germline V gene, CDR1 is LGHNA and CDR2 is YNFKEQ. This CDR3 contains 16 residues.

The V call is TRBV10-1, the J call TRBJ2-1; 14 bases map to TRBD2. V dropped 4 bases and J dropped 1; count of bases not matched to a gene: 12. The CDR3 consists of 20 residues. CDR1 is WNHNN, CDR2 SYGVQD, per germline (reference sequence). CDR3 sequence: CASSGRPGLAGVRSYNEQFF. In DNA, the CDR3 is TGCGCCAGCAGTGGGCGCCCGGGACTAGCGGGAGTTCGGTCCTACAATGAGCAGTTCTTC.

This clone was seen a handful of times. The chain has TRBV30 and TRBJ1-6; perhaps TRBD1 as D (6 bases). CDR3 length: 13 amino acids. V gave up 2 bases and J gave up 9 bases, with 11 bases separating them. Germline V gives CDR1 GTSNPN, CDR2 SVGIG (reference sequence). The CDR3 is CAWSTTGSSPLHF. The CDR3 nucleotides are TGTGCCTGGAGTACGACAGGCAGTTCACCCCTCCACTTT.

The CDR3 nucleotides are TGTGCCAGCAGCGTAGGCGGAGGGCACTATGGCTACACCTTC. Residues: CASSVGGGHYGYTF. This chain links TRBV9 with TRBJ1-2; no firm D call. Germline V CDR1 and CDR2: SGDLS, YYNGEE. Between the trimmed V and J ends, which lost 0 bases and 3 bases, there was a span of 9 bases. CDR3 length equals 14 residues.

The genes are TRBV9 and TRBJ2-7, with 8 bases lining up with TRBD2. Trimming at V came to 0 bases and at J to 2 bases, leaving 4 bases not matched to a gene. The CDR3 is made up of 15 amino acids. From germline, CDR1 is SGDLS and CDR2 YYNGEE. The CDR3 spells CASSVDIAGTYEQYF. In nucleotides, the CDR3 is TGTGCCAGCAGCGTAGACATAGCGGGAACCTACGAGCAGTACTTC.

In its sample, this clone was seen a few times. The gene calls are TRBV27 and TRBJ2-5; 8 nucleotides line up with TRBD2. CDR1 MNHEY and CDR2 SMNVEV come from the germline V gene (reference sequence). The CDR3 totals 14 residues. With 6 bases clipped from V and 0 bases from J, the junction kept 3 bases outside the gene matches. The CDR3: CASRGGRYQETQYF. The CDR3 nucleotides are TGTGCCAGCAGGGGCGGGAGGTACCAAGAGACCCAGTACTTC.

V usage is TRBV5-1 and J usage is TRBJ2-1; 8 bases fit TRBD2. The germline gives CDR1 SGHRS, CDR2 YFSETQ. The CDR3 contains 15 residues. With 2 bases clipped from V and 4 bases from J, the junction kept 5 bases outside the gene matches. The CDR3 DNA is TGCGCCAGCAGCTTAGCGGGAGTAGCTTACAATGAGCAGTTCTTC. Amino acid sequence: CASSLAGVAYNEQFF.

This clone was seen a few times. The V call is TRBV7-9, the J call TRBJ2-1; tentative D call: TRBD2 (6 bases). Trimming took off 5 bases at V and 2 bases at J, with 16 bases between the two ends. Germline values: CDR1 SEHNR, CDR2 FQNEAQ (reference sequence). There are 16 residues in the CDR3. The CDR3 sequence: CASSPTGTVTYNEQFF. The CDR3 DNA is TGTGCCAGCAGCCCAACCGGGACTGTCACCTACAATGAGCAGTTCTTC.

Here the CDR3 DNA reads TGCGCCAGCAGCCGTGGACAGGGATTCCCCTACGAGCAGTACTTC. It yields the protein CASSRGQGFPYEQYF. The rearrangement joins TRBV10-1 to TRBJ2-7; 8 positions agree with TRBD1. The V gene's germline CDR1 is WNHNN and CDR2 SYGVQD (reference sequence). With V trimmed by 6 bases and J by 2 bases, 9 bases remained unmatched. This CDR3 is 15 amino acids long.